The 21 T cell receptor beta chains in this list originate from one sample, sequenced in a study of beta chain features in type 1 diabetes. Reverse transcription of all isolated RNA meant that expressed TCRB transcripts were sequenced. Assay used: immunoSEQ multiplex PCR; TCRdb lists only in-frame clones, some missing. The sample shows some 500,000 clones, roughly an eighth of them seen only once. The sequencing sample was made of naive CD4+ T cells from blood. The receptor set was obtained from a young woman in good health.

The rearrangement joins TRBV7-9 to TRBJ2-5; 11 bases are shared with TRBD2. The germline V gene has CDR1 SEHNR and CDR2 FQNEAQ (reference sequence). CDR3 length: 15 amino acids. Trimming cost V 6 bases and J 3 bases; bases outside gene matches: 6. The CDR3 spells CASSPGTSGKETQYF. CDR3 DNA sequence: TGTGCCAGCAGTCCAGGGACTAGCGGAAAAGAGACCCAGTACTTC.

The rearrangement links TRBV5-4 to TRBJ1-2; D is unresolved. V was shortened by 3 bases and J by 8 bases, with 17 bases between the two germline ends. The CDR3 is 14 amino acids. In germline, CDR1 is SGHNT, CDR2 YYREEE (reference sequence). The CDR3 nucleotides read TGTGCCAGCAGCTCCCCTGCCAGAGCTATCGGCTACACCTTC. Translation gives CASSSPARAIGYTF.

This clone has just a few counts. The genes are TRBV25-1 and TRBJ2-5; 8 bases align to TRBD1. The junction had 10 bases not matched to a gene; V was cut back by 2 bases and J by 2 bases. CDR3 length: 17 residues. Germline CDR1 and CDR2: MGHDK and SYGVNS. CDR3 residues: CASSEIGRGTGQETQYF. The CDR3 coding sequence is TGTGCCAGCAGTGAAATTGGCCGGGGGACAGGACAAGAGACCCAGTACTTC.

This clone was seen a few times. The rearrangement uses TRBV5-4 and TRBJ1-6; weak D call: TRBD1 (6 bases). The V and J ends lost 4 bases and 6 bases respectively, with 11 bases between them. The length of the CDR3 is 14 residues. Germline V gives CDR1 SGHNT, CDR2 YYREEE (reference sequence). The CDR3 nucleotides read TGTGCCAGCAGCGGCGACAGGATTAATTCACCCCTCCACTTT. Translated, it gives CASSGDRINSPLHF.

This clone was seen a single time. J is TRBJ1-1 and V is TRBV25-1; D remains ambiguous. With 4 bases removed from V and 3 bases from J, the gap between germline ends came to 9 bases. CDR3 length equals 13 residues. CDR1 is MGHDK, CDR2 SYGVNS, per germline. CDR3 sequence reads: CASSAPGDTEAFF. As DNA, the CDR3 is TGTGCCAGCAGTGCCCCAGGAGACACTGAAGCTTTCTTT. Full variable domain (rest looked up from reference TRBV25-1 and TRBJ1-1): EADIYQTPRYLVIGTGKKITLECSQTMGHDKMYWYQQDPGMELHLIHYSYGVNSTEKGDLSSESTVSRIRTEHFPLTLESARPSHTSQYLCASSAPGDTEAFFGQGTRLTVV.

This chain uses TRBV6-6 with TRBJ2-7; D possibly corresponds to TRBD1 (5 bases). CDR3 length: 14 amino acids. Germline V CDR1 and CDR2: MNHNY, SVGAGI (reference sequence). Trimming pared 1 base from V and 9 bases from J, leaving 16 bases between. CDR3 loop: CASSYLGQDRVQYF. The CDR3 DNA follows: TGTGCCAGCAGTTACTTGGGGCAGGATCGCGTGCAGTACTTC.

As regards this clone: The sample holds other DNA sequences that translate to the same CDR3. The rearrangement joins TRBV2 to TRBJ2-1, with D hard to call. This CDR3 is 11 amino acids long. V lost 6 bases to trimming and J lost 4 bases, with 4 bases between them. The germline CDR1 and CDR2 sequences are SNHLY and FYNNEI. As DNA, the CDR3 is TGTGCCAGCAGGCCATACAATGAGCAGTTCTTC. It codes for CASRPYNEQFF.

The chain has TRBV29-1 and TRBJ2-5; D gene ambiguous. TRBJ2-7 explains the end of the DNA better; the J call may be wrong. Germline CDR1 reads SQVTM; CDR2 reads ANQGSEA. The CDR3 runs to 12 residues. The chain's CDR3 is CSVEGVTYEQYF. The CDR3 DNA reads TGCAGCGTTGAAGGGGTCACCTACGAGCAGTACTTC.

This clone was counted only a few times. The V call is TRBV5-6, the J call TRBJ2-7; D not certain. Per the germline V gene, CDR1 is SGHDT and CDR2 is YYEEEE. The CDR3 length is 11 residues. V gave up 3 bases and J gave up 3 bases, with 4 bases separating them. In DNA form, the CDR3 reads TGTGCCAGCAGCTGGTACTACGAGCAGTACTTC. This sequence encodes CASSWYYEQYF.

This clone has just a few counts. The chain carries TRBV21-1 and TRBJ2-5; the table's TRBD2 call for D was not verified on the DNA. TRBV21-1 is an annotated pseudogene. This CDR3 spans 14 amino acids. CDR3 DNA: TGTGCCAGCAGCAAAGTAGCGGGGCAAGAGACCCAGTACTTC. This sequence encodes CASSKVAGQETQYF.

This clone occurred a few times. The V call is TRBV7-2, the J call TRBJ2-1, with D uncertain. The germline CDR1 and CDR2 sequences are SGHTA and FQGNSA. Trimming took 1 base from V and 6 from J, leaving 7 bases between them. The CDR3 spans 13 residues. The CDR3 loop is CASSLGRPNEQFF. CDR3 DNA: TGTGCCAGCAGCTTAGGGCGCCCCAATGAGCAGTTCTTC.

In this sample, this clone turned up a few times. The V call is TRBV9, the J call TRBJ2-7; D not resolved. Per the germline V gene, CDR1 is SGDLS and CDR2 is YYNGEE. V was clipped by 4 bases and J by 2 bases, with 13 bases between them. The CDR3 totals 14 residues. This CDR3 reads CASSTSPSAYEQYF. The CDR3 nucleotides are TGTGCCAGCAGCACGTCGCCCTCAGCCTACGAGCAGTACTTC.

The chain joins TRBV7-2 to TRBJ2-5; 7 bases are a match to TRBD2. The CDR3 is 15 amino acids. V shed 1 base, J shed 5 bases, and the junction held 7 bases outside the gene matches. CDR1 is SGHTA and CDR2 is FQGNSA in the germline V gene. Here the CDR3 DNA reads TGTGCCAGCAGCTTAGTCGGGGAGGGGATGGAGACCCAGTACTTC. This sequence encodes CASSLVGEGMETQYF.

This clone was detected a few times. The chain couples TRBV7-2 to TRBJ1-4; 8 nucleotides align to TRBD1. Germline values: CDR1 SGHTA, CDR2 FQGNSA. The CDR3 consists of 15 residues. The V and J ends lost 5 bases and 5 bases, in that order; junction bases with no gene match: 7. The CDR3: CASSPLGQENEKLFF. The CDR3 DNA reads TGTGCCAGCAGCCCACTGGGACAGGAGAATGAAAAACTGTTTTTT.

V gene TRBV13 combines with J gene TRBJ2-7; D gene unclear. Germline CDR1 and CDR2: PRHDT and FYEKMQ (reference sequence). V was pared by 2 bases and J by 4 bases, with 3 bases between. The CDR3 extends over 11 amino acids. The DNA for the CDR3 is TGTGCCAGCAGCTTAAGGTACGAGCAGTACTTC. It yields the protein CASSLRYEQYF.

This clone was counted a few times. The CDR3 spells CASSEWASRETQYF. The CDR3 coding sequence is TGTGCCAGCAGTGAGTGGGCTAGCCGGGAGACCCAGTACTTC. V and J are TRBV25-1 and TRBJ2-5, with D possibly being TRBD2 (5 bases). V lost 3 bases, J lost 5 bases, and 13 bases lay in between. The germline V gene encodes CDR1 MGHDK and CDR2 SYGVNS. This CDR3 is built from 14 residues.

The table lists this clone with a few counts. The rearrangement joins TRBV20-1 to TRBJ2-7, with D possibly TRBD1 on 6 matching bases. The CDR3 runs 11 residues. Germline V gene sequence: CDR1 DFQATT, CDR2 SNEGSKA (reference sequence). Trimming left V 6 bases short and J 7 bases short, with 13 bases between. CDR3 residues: CSAEQGYEQYF. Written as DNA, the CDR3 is TGCAGTGCGGAACAGGGATATGAGCAGTACTTC.

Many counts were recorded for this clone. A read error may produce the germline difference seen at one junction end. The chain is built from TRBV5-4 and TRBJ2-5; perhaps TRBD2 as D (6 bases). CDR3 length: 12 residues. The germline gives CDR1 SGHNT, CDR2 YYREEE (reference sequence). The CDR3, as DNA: TGTGCCAGCAGCTTGACGGGAGAGGCCCAGTACTTC. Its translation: CASSLTGEAQYF.

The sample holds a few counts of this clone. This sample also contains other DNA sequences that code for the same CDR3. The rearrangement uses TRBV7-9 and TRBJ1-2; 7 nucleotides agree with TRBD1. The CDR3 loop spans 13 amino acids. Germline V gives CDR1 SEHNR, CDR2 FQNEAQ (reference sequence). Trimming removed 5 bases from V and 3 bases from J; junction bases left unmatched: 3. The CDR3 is CASSLDRDYGYTF. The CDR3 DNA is TGTGCCAGCAGCCTTGACAGGGACTATGGCTACACCTTC.

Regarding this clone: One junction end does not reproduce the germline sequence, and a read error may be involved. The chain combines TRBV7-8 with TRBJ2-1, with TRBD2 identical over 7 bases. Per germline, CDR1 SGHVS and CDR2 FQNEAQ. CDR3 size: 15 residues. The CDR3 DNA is TGTGCCAGCAGCTGGCGACTAGCCTCCCACAATGAGCAGTTCTTC. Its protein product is CASSWRLASHNEQFF.

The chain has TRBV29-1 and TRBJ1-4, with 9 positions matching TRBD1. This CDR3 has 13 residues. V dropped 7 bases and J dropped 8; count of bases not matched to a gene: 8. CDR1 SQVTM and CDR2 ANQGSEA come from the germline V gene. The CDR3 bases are TGCAGCGCCCTAGGGGACAGGGCGGAAAAACTGTTTTTT. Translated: CSALGDRAEKLFF.